This T cell receptor (beta chain) is drawn from a study of cytomegalovirus exposure and HLA in healthy donors. The CDR3 is 18 residues long. Study-level findings and limits: The likely origin of a cluster of highly shared sequence variants was a sequencing artifact.

Regarding this clone: What it recognizes is unknown.

In the PCR, 60 Vbeta and 13 Jbeta primers were used. The protocol was immunoSEQ multiplex PCR, while the TCRdb copy is restricted to in-frame clones and leaves out a portion. This sample carries 150,000 to 160,000 clones, around 80% of them seen once, and the ten largest clones take 10% to 15%. This receptor was obtained from a man aged 30 to 45 in good health and CMV-seropositive. The material sequenced was PBMCs. J is TRBJ2-6 and V is TRBV1; the table's D gene call, TRBD2, was not cross checked with the DNA. TRBV1 is annotated as a pseudogene. The CDR3 nucleotides read TGCACCAGCAGCCGCTCGGGGGACGCCCTTAGTGGGGCCAACGTCCTGACTTTC. Translated, it gives CTSSRSGDALSGANVLTF.